The clone carrying this T cell receptor beta chain was seen just once. Antigen specificity is unknown. Both 60 Vbeta primers and 13 Jbeta primers went into the PCR. Repertoires were generated with immunoSEQ multiplex PCR, while TCRdb's copy carries only in-frame clones and drops some. The sample consists of under 150,000 clones, 65% to 85% of them appearing once. The data originate from a study of cytomegalovirus exposure and HLA in healthy donors. Study background: Early released data comprised tens of millions of unique TCRs from HLA-typed donors.

The study's findings and limits: Most likely, a cluster of highly shared sequence variants arose as a sequencing artifact. The only immune exposure information that was available was CMV serostatus.

The TCR sequence derives from a man aged 50-60 years in good health and CMV-seronegative. Specimen: PBMCs.

The CDR3 reads CASSPGQPGSGNTIYF. CDR3 sequence (DNA): TGCGCCAGCAGCCCGGGACAGCCCGGCTCTGGAAACACCATATATTTT. The chain recombines TRBV4-1 with TRBJ1-3, with 7 bases aligning to TRBD1. V was clipped by 4 bases and J by 0 bases; unmatched bases: 6. Germline V gives CDR1 MGHRA, CDR2 YSYEKL. This CDR3 spans 16 amino acids.